The source of this T cell receptor beta chain is a study of early T cells in non-severe SARS-CoV-2 infection. Study information: Sequencing of unsorted whole blood was done on bulk RNA, leaving chains unpaired.

MiXCR, run by TCRdb on the 5' RACE reads, gives a single entry per CDR3 protein. The table records tens of thousands of distinct CDR3 sequences, around 6% of them present only once. CDR3 length: 14 amino acids. V lost 0 bases and J lost 5, with 10 bases in between. Many counts were recorded for this clonotype. The sample consisted of whole blood. The receptor's source is an adult who was a healthcare worker with PCR-confirmed SARS-CoV-2 infection or an uninfected control (not recorded which). The chain carries TRBV12-3 or TRBV12-4 and TRBJ1-2, with D maybe TRBD1 (5 bases). CDR3 region: CASSLAQGIYGYTF. For the CDR3, the DNA is TGTGCCAGCAGTTTAGCCCAGGGAATATATGGCTACACCTTC.